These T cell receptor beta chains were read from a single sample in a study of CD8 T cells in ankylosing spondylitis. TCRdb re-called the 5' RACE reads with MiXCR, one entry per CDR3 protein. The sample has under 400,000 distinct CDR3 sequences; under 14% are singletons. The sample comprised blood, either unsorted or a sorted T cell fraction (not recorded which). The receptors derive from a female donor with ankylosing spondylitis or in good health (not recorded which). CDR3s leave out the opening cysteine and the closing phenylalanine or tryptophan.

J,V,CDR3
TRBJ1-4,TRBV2,ASSVGQIEKLF
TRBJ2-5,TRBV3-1,ASSQSEETQY
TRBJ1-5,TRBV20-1,SARDARSAGLNQPQH
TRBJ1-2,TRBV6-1,ASKGEPLYGYT
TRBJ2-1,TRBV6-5,ASSYLTGQGVYNEQF
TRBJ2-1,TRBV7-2,ASSPGTGRMEQF
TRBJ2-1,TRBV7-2,ASSSLRRGGYNEQF
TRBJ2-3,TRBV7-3,ASSPSGLYTDTQY
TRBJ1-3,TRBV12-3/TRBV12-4,ASSFWDSSGNTIY
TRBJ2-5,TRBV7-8,ASRLRAGLEETQY
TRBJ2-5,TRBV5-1,ASSLEGQGPGETQY
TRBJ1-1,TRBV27,ASALWGQGDAF
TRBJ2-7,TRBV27,ASSPLQTGLRYEQY
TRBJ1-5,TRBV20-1,SARGGQGGGQPQH
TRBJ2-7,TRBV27,ASSPLGGRSTYEQY
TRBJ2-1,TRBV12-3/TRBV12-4,ASSLGGNEQF
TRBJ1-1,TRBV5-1,ASSKSRQTPNTEAF
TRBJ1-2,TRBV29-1,SVERGPSYGYT
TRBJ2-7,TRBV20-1,SARPPGPGAKEQY
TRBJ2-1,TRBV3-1,ASSPRGLAGVDEQF
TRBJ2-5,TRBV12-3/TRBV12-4,ASSTRTSRERETQY
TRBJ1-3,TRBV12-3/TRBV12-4,ASSLGQGGNTIY
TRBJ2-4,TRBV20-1,SAGRTSGRVNIQY
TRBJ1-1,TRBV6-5,ASSYRDKLNTEAF
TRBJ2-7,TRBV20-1,SASGGRIRYEQY
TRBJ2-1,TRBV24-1,ATSEYSVNEQF
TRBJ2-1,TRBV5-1,ASSLAGTNNEQF
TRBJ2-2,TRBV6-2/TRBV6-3,ASSYSSRQGSKTGELF
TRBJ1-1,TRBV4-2,ASSQESTVGTEAF
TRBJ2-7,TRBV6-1,ASSEAASGPYEQY
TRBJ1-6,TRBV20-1,SARAYKEIKNSPLH
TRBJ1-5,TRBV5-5,ASSSGGLNSNQPQH
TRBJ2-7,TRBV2,ASVGQLNYEQY
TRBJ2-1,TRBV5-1,ASSPASGGGNEQF
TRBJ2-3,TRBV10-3,ATGGTTLPDTQY
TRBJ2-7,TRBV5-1,ASSDVGVSYEQY
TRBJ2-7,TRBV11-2,ASSFVWAGESSYEQY
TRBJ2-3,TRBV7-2,ASSYSGDTQY
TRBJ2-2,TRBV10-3,AISESRTGELF
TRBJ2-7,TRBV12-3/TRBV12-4,ASSFVLVDEQY
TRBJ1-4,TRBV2,ASDGQAEREKLF
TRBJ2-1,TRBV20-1,SASDGRVSGEQF
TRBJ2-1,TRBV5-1,ASSLGQPNNEQF
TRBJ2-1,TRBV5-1,ASSQAGGPSSYNEQF
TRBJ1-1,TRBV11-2,ASSLPRGGWTEAF
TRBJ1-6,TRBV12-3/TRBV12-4,ASSSWTLTDNSPLH
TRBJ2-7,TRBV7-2,ASSSDYPKFEQY
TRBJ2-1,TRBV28,ASSLFLGLAGPMQF
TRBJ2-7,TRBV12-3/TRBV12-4,ASRTDSSASYEQY
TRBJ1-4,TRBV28,ASSLVEFGVGTNEKLF
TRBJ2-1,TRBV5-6,ASSLGPSPYNEQF
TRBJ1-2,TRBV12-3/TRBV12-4,ASTSDPGYGYT
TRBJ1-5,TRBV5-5,ASSLGIPSPVQPQH
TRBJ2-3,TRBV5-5,ASSPQGADTQY
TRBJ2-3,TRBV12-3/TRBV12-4,ASSFAVGGSLDTQY